Listed here are 9 T cell receptor beta chains from one sample, sequenced in a study of read filtering for tumor transcriptome and immune sequencing. This library used about 360 ng RNA and molecular barcoded adaptors spanning alpha/delta and beta/gamma chains. TCRdb processed the reads anew with MiXCR; each CDR3 protein has one entry. The table records tens of thousands of distinct CDR3 sequences, roughly 13% of them present only once. Sequenced sample: a population of CD138-negative cells sorted from bone marrow. These TCRs come from a donor at least 40 years old with multiple myeloma.

Points on this clonotype: A read error may be the cause here, since a much bigger clone is one base away. This chain connects TRBV5-1 to TRBJ2-5; weak D call: TRBD1 (5 bases). CDR1 SGHRS and CDR2 YFSETQ come from the germline V gene. The CDR3 spans 11 residues. The CDR3 is CAVRVGEAQYF. The CDR3 DNA is TGCGCCGTCAGGGTTGGAGAGGCCCAGTACTTC.

This clonotype was counted at least ten times. This rearrangement joins TRBV7-2 to TRBJ1-4; unclear D gene. Germline V gene data show CDR1 as SGHTA and CDR2 as FQGNSA. The CDR3 is 13 residues long. Trimming left V 5 bases short and J 6 bases short, with 10 bases between. This CDR3 is CASSTRSDEKLFF. The CDR3 DNA follows: TGTGCCAGCAGCACGAGATCTGATGAAAAACTGTTTTTT.

This clonotype was seen once. The germline gene is not matched at one end of the junction; a read error may be the cause. V gene TRBV6-2 or TRBV6-3 combines with J gene TRBJ1-1; D is uncertain. The CDR3 sequence is 13 residues long. Looked up from germline, CDR1 is MNHEY and CDR2 is SVGEGT. The CDR3 region has the DNA TGTGCCAGCAGTCTCCGGGCCTACACTGAAGCTCTCTTT. Protein product: CASSLRAYTEALF.

This clonotype was found a few times. J is TRBJ1-6 and V is TRBV27; possibly TRBD1 for D (6 bases). Trimming cost V 2 bases and J 7 bases, with 15 bases left between them. The CDR3 runs to 16 residues. Germline loops: CDR1 MNHEY, CDR2 SMNVEV (reference sequence). The CDR3 sequence: CASSLHGQRANSPLHF. The CDR3 DNA follows: TGTGCCAGCAGTTTACATGGACAGCGTGCCAATTCACCCCTCCACTTT.

This clonotype has a count of ten or more. CDR3 coding DNA: TGTGCCAGCAGCTTATTTCATTCCACTGAAGCTTTCTTT. Encoded protein: CASSLFHSTEAFF. The V and J genes are TRBV7-9 and TRBJ1-1; D gene ambiguous. Germline assignment: CDR1 SEHNR and CDR2 FQNEAQ (reference sequence). V was clipped by 2 bases and J by 4 bases, with 8 bases between them. The length of the CDR3 is 13 residues.

This clonotype was found many times. The rearrangement links TRBV28 to TRBJ2-6, with 10 bases matching TRBD1. J was trimmed by 2 bases and V by 6 bases; bases with no gene match: 4. Germline V gives CDR1 MDHEN, CDR2 SYDVKM. The CDR3 covers 16 residues. CDR3 coding DNA: TGTGCCAGCAGCCTGACAGGGGGCGCTGGGGCCAACGTCCTGACTTTC. Protein: CASSLTGGAGANVLTF.

Comments on this clonotype: This probably arose from a read error, given a far larger clone one base away. This chain links TRBV13 with TRBJ1-4, with D possibly being TRBD2 (5 bases). The DNA end favors TRBJ2-3, so the J call may be wrong. The length of the CDR3 is 12 residues. CDR1 is PRHDT and CDR2 is FYEKMQ in the germline V gene (reference sequence). CDR3 bases: TGTGCCAGCTCACGGACTGGAGATTCGCAGTATTTT. As protein: CASSRTGDSQYF.

This clonotype came up a few times. This likely reflects a read error, since a far larger clone is one base away. The J gene is TRBJ2-4, the V gene TRBV6-5; tentatively, D is TRBD2 (6 bases). The V and J ends lost 6 bases and 0 bases respectively, with 12 bases between them. The germline gives CDR1 MNHEY, CDR2 SVGAGI. There are 15 residues in the CDR3. CDR3 region: CASRGPAGAKNIQYF. The CDR3 region has the DNA TGTGCCAGCAGAGGACCAGCGGGAGCCAAAAACATTCAGTACTTC.

This clonotype was seen only a few times. The chain recombines TRBV20-1 with TRBJ2-3; D is ambiguous. Trimming took 1 base from V and 5 from J, leaving 13 bases between them. Germline CDR1 reads DFQATT; CDR2 reads SNEGSKA (reference sequence). The CDR3 contains 14 residues. The CDR3 DNA reads as TGCAGTGCTAGAGTGAACGGGCGTCGAGATACGCAGTATTTT. It encodes CSARVNGRRDTQYF.